These 15 T cell receptor beta chains were sequenced from one sample in a study of a mutant IDH1 vaccine in newly diagnosed glioma. TCRdb keeps only in-frame clones here, not all; method: immunoSEQ multiplex PCR. The table lists 30,000 to 40,000 clones, around 90% of them singletons. Time point here: baseline, week 1 (first vaccination visit). The treatment is: pre-vaccination baseline after standard-of-care therapy. Specimen: PBMCs, collected from a glioma patient treated with radiotherapy, temozolomide or both. Receptors originate from a man between 18 and 35 years old with glioma.

The V gene is TRBV14, the J gene TRBJ2-6, with a possible D match to TRBD1 (5 bases). The length of the CDR3 is 15 residues. The V and J ends lost 5 bases and 0 bases respectively, with 8 bases between them. Germline values: CDR1 SGHDN, CDR2 FVKESK. CDR3 bases: TGTGCCAGCAGCGCAGGGCCCTCTGGGGCCAACGTCCTGACTTTC. This codes for CASSAGPSGANVLTF.

The J gene is TRBJ2-7, the V gene TRBV19, with 9 bases that match TRBD2. CDR1 and CDR2 (germline): LNHDA, SQIVND (reference sequence). V shed 6 bases, J shed 0 bases, and the junction held 3 bases outside the gene matches. There are 14 residues in the CDR3. The CDR3 region is CASSLAGASYEQYF. CDR3 DNA: TGTGCCAGTAGCTTAGCGGGAGCCTCCTACGAGCAGTACTTC.

This sequence joins TRBV7-2 and TRBJ2-3; D is possibly TRBD1 (5 bases). Germline-derived CDR1 and CDR2 are SGHTA and FQGNSA. Trimming took 4 bases from V and 4 from J, leaving 12 bases between them. The CDR3 sequence is 14 residues long. As DNA, the CDR3 is TGTGCCAGCAGCTCCAGGGTATATCCAGATACGCAGTATTTT. Protein product: CASSSRVYPDTQYF. Supplemented by reference TRBV7-2 and TRBJ2-3, the full variable domain reads GAGVSQSPSNKVTEKGKDVELRCDPISGHTALYWYRQSLGQGLEFLIYFQGNSAPDKSGLPSDRFSAERTGGSVSTLTIQRTQQEDSAVYLCASSSRVYPDTQYFGPGTRLTVL.

This CDR3 reads CASSVASGTGNTIYF. For the CDR3, the DNA is TGTGCCAGCAGCGTAGCTTCAGGGACTGGAAACACCATATATTTT. The chain has TRBV9 and TRBJ1-3, with a weak D call TRBD1 (5 bases). V shed 0 bases and J shed 2 bases, with 9 bases lying between them. The CDR3 is made up of 15 amino acids. Germline V gene data show CDR1 as SGDLS and CDR2 as YYNGEE.

The genes are TRBV19 and TRBJ2-3, with D maybe TRBD2 (5 bases). V was trimmed by 5 bases and J by 0 bases, leaving 12 bases between them. The CDR3 sequence is 15 residues long. CDR1 is LNHDA and CDR2 is SQIVND in the germline V gene (reference sequence). The CDR3 coding sequence is TGTGCCAGTAGTTTAGGGAGTCCTAGCACAGATACGCAGTATTTT. This sequence encodes CASSLGSPSTDTQYF.

The rearrangement joins TRBV6-6 to TRBJ2-2; D perhaps matches TRBD2 (5 bases). The CDR3 consists of 16 residues. The germline V and J ends were trimmed by 2 bases and 1 base, with 11 bases remaining between them. The germline V gene has CDR1 MNHNY and CDR2 SVGAGI (reference sequence). In nucleotides, the CDR3 is TGTGCCAGCAGTTACCCTACTAGGGTGAACACCGGGGAGCTGTTTTTT. As protein: CASSYPTRVNTGELFF.

This chain connects TRBV30 to TRBJ1-6; TRBD1 might be the D (5 bases). The CDR3 is made up of 14 amino acids. CDR1 and CDR2 (germline): GTSNPN, SVGIG (reference sequence). The germline V and J ends were trimmed by 3 bases and 1 base, with 7 bases remaining between them. The chain's CDR3 is CAWSAGSYNSPLHF. For the CDR3, the DNA is TGTGCCTGGAGCGCAGGGTCCTATAATTCACCCCTCCACTTT.

The gene calls are TRBV7-9 and TRBJ2-7, with 8 bases fitting TRBD2. V shed 6 bases and J 5 bases; nucleotides not matched to a gene: 6. The CDR3 loop spans 13 amino acids. Germline values: CDR1 SEHNR, CDR2 FQNEAQ (reference sequence). CDR3 amino acids: CASRGLGYDEQYF. The CDR3 DNA sequence: TGTGCCAGCAGGGGACTAGGATACGACGAGCAGTACTTC.

In this sample, this clone turned up once. The chain has TRBV27 and TRBJ2-5; 11 nucleotides align to TRBD2. V shed 5 bases and J 2 bases; nucleotides not matched to a gene: 7. Germline loops: CDR1 MNHEY, CDR2 SMNVEV (reference sequence). This CDR3 is built from 16 residues. The CDR3 protein is CASSAATSGAQETQYF. The CDR3 nucleotides read TGTGCCAGCAGTGCCGCGACTAGCGGGGCTCAAGAGACCCAGTACTTC.

This chain links TRBV19 with TRBJ1-5; D possibly corresponds to TRBD1 (6 bases). The CDR3 is 15 residues long. V shed 4 bases and J shed 0 bases, with 10 bases lying between them. Germline values: CDR1 LNHDA, CDR2 SQIVND (reference sequence). The CDR3 sequence: CASSRGTPSNQPQHF. Written as DNA, the CDR3 is TGTGCCAGTAGTAGAGGGACACCTAGCAATCAGCCCCAGCATTTT.

This chain joins TRBV7-9 and TRBJ1-1, with D possibly being TRBD1 (5 bases). The CDR3 extends over 14 amino acids. Germline CDR1 reads SEHNR; CDR2 reads FQNEAQ (reference sequence). Trimming stripped 4 bases from V and 4 bases from J, with 13 bases between. The CDR3 is CASSWVSTVTEAFF. The CDR3 bases are TGTGCCAGCAGCTGGGTCTCGACAGTCACTGAAGCTTTCTTT.

The rearrangement links TRBV4-2 to TRBJ2-7; 8 bases are shared with TRBD2. This CDR3 region has 16 residues. The V gene end was trimmed by 3 bases and the J gene end by 0 bases; junction bases not matched to a gene: 7. CDR1 LGHNA and CDR2 YNFKEQ come from the germline V gene. In nucleotides, the CDR3 is TGTGCCAGCAGCCATGCGTCGACTAGCGCCTCCTACGAGCAGTACTTC. Translated, it gives CASSHASTSASYEQYF.

CDR3 in amino acids: CASSQVAGVTDTQYF. As DNA, the CDR3 is TGCGCCAGCAGCCAAGTCGCGGGAGTAACAGATACGCAGTATTTT. J is TRBJ2-3 and V is TRBV4-3; TRBD2 aligns across 7 bases. CDR1 LGHNA and CDR2 YSLEER come from the germline V gene. The length of the CDR3 is 15 residues. Trimming at V came to 1 base and at J to 3 bases, leaving 4 bases not matched to a gene.

This chain uses TRBV15 with TRBJ2-7, with TRBD2 matching over 8 bases. V lost 1 base to trimming and J lost 0 bases; unmatched junction nucleotides: 11. CDR1 is LNHNV and CDR2 is YYDKDF in the germline V gene (reference sequence). CDR3 size: 18 residues. The CDR3 loop reads CATSRAGEAGTSSYEQYF. Here the CDR3 DNA reads TGTGCCACCAGCAGAGCCGGGGAAGCCGGGACTAGCTCCTACGAGCAGTACTTC. Drawing the rest from reference TRBV15 and TRBJ2-7, the complete variable domain is DAMVIQNPRYQVTQFGKPVTLSCSQTLNHNVMYWYQQKSSQAPKLLFHYYDKDFNNEADTPDNFQSRRPNTSFCFLDIRSPGLGDTAMYLCATSRAGEAGTSSYEQYFGPGTRLTVT.

The chain uses TRBV30 and TRBJ2-7, with 8 bases fitting TRBD1. The CDR3 runs 15 residues. Germline V gene lookup returns CDR1 GTSNPN and CDR2 SVGIG (reference sequence). Trimming took 1 base from V and 2 from J; bases not matched to a gene: 7. The CDR3 sequence is CAWSAFGTGPYEQYF. The CDR3 nucleotides are TGTGCCTGGAGTGCATTCGGGACAGGCCCCTACGAGCAGTACTTC.